One and the same sample provided the 23 T cell receptor beta chains below, sequenced in a study of shared clonotypes between healthy human individuals. Repertoires were generated with immunoSEQ multiplex PCR, while TCRdb's copy carries only in-frame clones and drops some. The sample holds 2.3 million or so clones, 93% seen once. What was sequenced was naive CD4+ T cells from PBMCs. Subset of the sample: CD45RA+ positively selected. The receptors here all came from a man between 18 and 35 years old in good health. Some clones in this sample may be carry-over from other donors' samples.

DNA of the CDR3: TGTGCCAGCAGCCAAGGTGGGACAGGGACCTATAGCAATCAGCCCCAGCATTTT. It encodes CASSQGGTGTYSNQPQHF. The chain links TRBV4-2 to TRBJ1-5; 9 bases fit TRBD1. The junction had 7 bases not matched to a gene; V was cut back by 1 base and J by 0 bases. The CDR3 has 18 residues. CDR1 LGHNA and CDR2 YNFKEQ come from the germline V gene.

The chain carries TRBV6-5 and TRBJ1-1; D is undetermined. CDR1 and CDR2 (germline): MNHEY, SVGAGI. The V and J ends lost 10 bases and 2 bases respectively, with 11 bases between them. CDR3 length equals 12 residues. The CDR3 sequence is CATTGSNTEAFF. CDR3 sequence (DNA): TGTGCCACCACGGGGAGCAACACTGAAGCTTTCTTT.

This sequence joins TRBV28 and TRBJ2-4; D uncertain. V lost 5 bases, J lost 5 bases, and 4 bases lay in between. The germline V gene encodes CDR1 MDHEN and CDR2 SYDVKM. The CDR3 runs 11 residues. The CDR3 reads CASSQENIQYF. CDR3 DNA sequence: TGTGCCAGCAGTCAAGAAAACATTCAGTACTTC.

The chain combines TRBV28 with TRBJ2-7, with a tentative D call TRBD1 (5 bases). V was pared by 4 bases and J by 9 bases, with 19 bases between. Per germline, CDR1 MDHEN and CDR2 SYDVKM. The CDR3 contains 14 residues. CDR3 nucleotide sequence: TGTGCCAGCAGTTCCACCAGACAGTCCCTCGGGCAGTACTTC. Its protein is CASSSTRQSLGQYF.

This sequence joins TRBV4-2 and TRBJ2-7, with TRBD2 matching over 9 bases. Unmatched junction bases numbered 8, after V lost 2 bases and J lost 0 bases. The CDR3 sequence is 17 residues long. Germline assignment: CDR1 LGHNA and CDR2 YNFKEQ. This CDR3 reads CASSQLLASGTSYEQYF. Here the CDR3 DNA reads TGTGCCAGCAGCCAACTTCTGGCTAGCGGGACCTCCTACGAGCAGTACTTC.

Of note for this clone: The same CDR3 arises from other DNA sequences in this sample as well. The rearrangement uses TRBV6-5 and TRBJ1-1, with D uncertain. Trimming stripped 3 bases from V and 1 base from J, with 6 bases between. The CDR3 is made up of 13 amino acids. Germline V gene sequence: CDR1 MNHEY, CDR2 SVGAGI. CDR3 residues: CASSYQRNTEAFF. In DNA, the CDR3 is TGTGCCAGCAGTTATCAGCGGAACACTGAAGCTTTCTTT.

The chain joins TRBV28 to TRBJ2-1; possibly TRBD2 for D (6 bases). CDR1 is MDHEN and CDR2 is SYDVKM in the germline V gene. V lost 2 bases, J lost 0 bases, and 11 bases lay in between. CDR3 length equals 16 residues. CDR3 bases: TGTGCCAGCAGTTTAGCGAGCGGGCTCTCCTACAATGAGCAGTTCTTC. Translating it yields CASSLASGLSYNEQFF.

The chain combines TRBV4-1 with TRBJ2-6; D remains unclear. Trimming cost V 0 bases and J 1 base, with 7 bases left between them. CDR1 is MGHRA, CDR2 YSYEKL, per germline. This CDR3 is 16 amino acids long. In DNA form, the CDR3 reads TGCGCCAGCAGCCAAGATTCCCTTTCTGGGGCCAACGTCCTGACTTTC. Translated, it gives CASSQDSLSGANVLTF.

The chain links TRBV6-1 to TRBJ2-7, with D possibly being TRBD2 (6 bases). The CDR3 consists of 13 residues. Germline CDR1 and CDR2: MNHNS and SASEGT. V lost 3 bases to trimming and J lost 7 bases, with 13 bases between them. The CDR3 loop reads CASSDWDWGEQYF. The DNA of the CDR3 is TGTGCCAGCAGTGACTGGGACTGGGGGGAGCAGTACTTC.

This clone was seen once. The chain is built from TRBV11-2 and TRBJ2-3; 9 nucleotides align to TRBD2. This CDR3 is built from 17 residues. The trim removed 0 bases at V and 5 bases at J, leaving 9 bases unmatched. Germline V CDR1 and CDR2: SGHAT, FQNNGV. CDR3 bases: TGTGCCAGCAGCTTAGATCTTCTAGCGGGATCCAGAGATACGCAGTATTTT. Translated, it gives CASSLDLLAGSRDTQYF. The full variable domain, its missing parts supplied by reference TRBV11-2 and TRBJ2-3, is EAGVAQSPRYKIIEKRQSVAFWCNPISGHATLYWYQQILGQGPKLLIQFQNNGVVDDSQLPKDRFSAERLKGVDSTLKIQPAKLEDSAVYLCASSLDLLAGSRDTQYFGPGTRLTVL.

V gene TRBV29-1 combines with J gene TRBJ2-3, with 11 bases fitting TRBD2. This CDR3 has 14 amino acids. Looked up from germline, CDR1 is SQVTM and CDR2 is ANQGSEA. V dropped 5 bases and J dropped 7; count of bases not matched to a gene: 8. This chain's CDR3 is CSVKGLAAVNTQYF. CDR3 in DNA: TGCAGCGTTAAGGGACTAGCGGCCGTGAATACGCAGTATTTT.

V usage is TRBV15 and J usage is TRBJ2-7; no clear D. V lost 9 bases and J 5 bases, leaving 14 bases between the germline ends. CDR3 length: 12 residues. Germline V gene sequence: CDR1 LNHNV, CDR2 YYDKDF (reference sequence). The CDR3 DNA follows: TGTGCCACACGCCATATAATAGACGAGCAGTACTTC. Translating gives CATRHIIDEQYF.

This clone was picked up a small number of times. V usage is TRBV6-5 and J usage is TRBJ1-3; D is ambiguous. CDR1 is MNHEY and CDR2 is SVGAGI in the germline V gene. This CDR3 contains 14 residues. The V end was cut by 0 bases, the J end by 0 bases, with 3 bases between. CDR3 in DNA: TGTGCCAGCAGTTACTCGTTCTCTGGAAACACCATATATTTT. This encodes CASSYSFSGNTIYF.

The chain is built from TRBV5-1 and TRBJ1-4, with D uncertain. Per the germline V gene, CDR1 is SGHRS and CDR2 is YFSETQ. This CDR3 region has 16 residues. V dropped 3 bases and J dropped 1 base, with 13 bases sitting between them. This CDR3 reads CASSSAPGITNEKLFF. The CDR3 nucleotides read TGCGCCAGCAGCTCGGCCCCGGGTATAACTAATGAAAAACTGTTTTTT. Full variable domain (rest looked up from reference TRBV5-1 and TRBJ1-4): KAGVTQTPRYLIKTRGQQVTLSCSPISGHRSVSWYQQTPGQGLQFLFEYFSETQRNKGNFPGRFSGRQFSNSRSEMNVSTLELGDSALYLCASSSAPGITNEKLFFGSGTQLSVL.

This rearrangement joins TRBV28 to TRBJ1-2; D perhaps matches TRBD1 (6 bases). This CDR3 spans 14 amino acids. V was clipped by 6 bases and J by 3 bases, with 14 bases between them. The germline V gene has CDR1 MDHEN and CDR2 SYDVKM. The CDR3 spells CASRAGAVYYGYTF. The CDR3 DNA sequence: TGTGCCAGCAGGGCAGGGGCAGTTTACTATGGCTACACCTTC.

The rearrangement joins TRBV25-1 to TRBJ2-5; 8 positions agree with TRBD2. Per germline, CDR1 MGHDK and CDR2 SYGVNS. The CDR3 totals 15 residues. The trim removed 3 bases at V and 5 bases at J, leaving 8 bases unmatched. This chain's CDR3 is CASSDPGGPGETQYF. The CDR3, as DNA: TGTGCCAGCAGTGATCCGGGGGGGCCCGGGGAGACCCAGTACTTC. The whole variable domain, filled in from reference TRBV25-1 and TRBJ2-5, reads EADIYQTPRYLVIGTGKKITLECSQTMGHDKMYWYQQDPGMELHLIHYSYGVNSTEKGDLSSESTVSRIRTEHFPLTLESARPSHTSQYLCASSDPGGPGETQYFGPGTRLLVL.

This chain connects TRBV28 to TRBJ2-1; D might be TRBD2 (6 bases). The V gene lost 8 bases and the J gene lost 2 bases, with 16 bases spanning the gap. There are 15 residues in the CDR3. Germline CDR1 is MDHEN and CDR2 is SYDVKM. In nucleotides, the CDR3 is TGTGCCAGCCCGCCTACCGGGACTCCCTACAATGAGCAGTTCTTC. As protein: CASPPTGTPYNEQFF. Full variable domain (missing parts from reference TRBV28 and TRBJ2-1): DVKVTQSSRYLVKRTGEKVFLECVQDMDHENMFWYRQDPGLGLRLIYFSYDVKMKEKGDIPEGYSVSREKKERFSLILESASTNQTSMYLCASPPTGTPYNEQFFGPGTRLTVL.

The CDR3 nucleotides are TGTGCCAGCAGTGCCGACGAGGGGGACCGCCGTAAGTTCTTC. Protein product: CASSADEGDRRKFF. The V and J genes are TRBV2 and TRBJ2-1, with TRBD1 as a possible D gene (6 bases). Trimming took 4 bases from V and 14 from J, leaving 21 bases between them. CDR3 length equals 14 residues. Germline values: CDR1 SNHLY, CDR2 FYNNEI.

V and J are TRBV28 and TRBJ2-2, with 9 bases that match TRBD2. After removal of 1 base from V and 2 bases from J, the junction contained 5 bases not matched to a gene. Germline loops: CDR1 MDHEN, CDR2 SYDVKM. The CDR3 covers 17 residues. The CDR3 is CASSLFSLAGNTGELFF. The CDR3 nucleotides read TGTGCCAGCAGTTTATTTTCACTAGCGGGTAACACCGGGGAGCTGTTTTTT.

The gene calls are TRBV11-2 and TRBJ1-2, with no clear D. With 4 bases removed from V and 3 bases from J, the gap between germline ends came to 6 bases. The V gene's germline CDR1 is SGHAT and CDR2 FQNNGV. This CDR3 region has 12 residues. The CDR3 nucleotides read TGTGCCAGCAGCTCTACTTACTATGGCTACACCTTC. It yields the protein CASSSTYYGYTF.

The chain combines TRBV9 with TRBJ2-7, with 7 bases lining up with TRBD1. The length of the CDR3 is 15 residues. The germline gives CDR1 SGDLS, CDR2 YYNGEE. V lost 0 bases, J lost 6 bases, and 9 bases stayed unmatched. The CDR3, as DNA: TGTGCCAGCAGCGTAGGCCTGGGACAGTTTGGCGAGCAGTACTTC. Residues: CASSVGLGQFGEQYF.

The rearrangement links TRBV4-1 to TRBJ1-3; D unclear. Germline V gene data show CDR1 as MGHRA and CDR2 as YSYEKL. This CDR3 region has 15 residues. With 0 bases removed from V and 2 bases from J, the gap between germline ends came to 8 bases. The CDR3 here is CASSQDDTAGNTIYF. DNA for the CDR3: TGCGCCAGCAGCCAAGACGACACCGCTGGAAACACCATATATTTT.

The V gene is TRBV4-3, the J gene TRBJ2-7, with D unresolved. The CDR3 runs 14 residues. V was pared by 4 bases and J by 0 bases, with 10 bases between. Germline V gene lookup returns CDR1 LGHNA and CDR2 YSLEER. The CDR3 coding sequence is TGCGCCAGCAGCCTTTCACCCAGCTCCTACGAGCAGTACTTC. Its translation: CASSLSPSSYEQYF.